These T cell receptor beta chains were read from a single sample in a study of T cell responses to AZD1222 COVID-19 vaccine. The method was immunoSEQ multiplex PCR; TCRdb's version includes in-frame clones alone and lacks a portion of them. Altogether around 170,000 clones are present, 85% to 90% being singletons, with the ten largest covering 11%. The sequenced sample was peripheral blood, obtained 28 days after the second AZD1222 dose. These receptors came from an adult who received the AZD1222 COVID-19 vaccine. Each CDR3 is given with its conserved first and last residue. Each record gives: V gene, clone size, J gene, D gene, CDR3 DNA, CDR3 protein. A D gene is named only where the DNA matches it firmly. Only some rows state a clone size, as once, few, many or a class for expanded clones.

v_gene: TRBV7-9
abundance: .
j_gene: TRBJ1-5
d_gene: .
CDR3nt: TGTGCCAGCAGCTTAGAACGCCCCGACAGTCTGGGCAGCAATCAGCCCCAGCATTTT
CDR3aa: CASSLERPDSLGSNQPQHF

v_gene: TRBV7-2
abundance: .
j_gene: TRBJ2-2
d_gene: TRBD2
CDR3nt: TGTGCCAGCAGCTTACTAGGGACTACTGGGGAGCTGTTTTTT
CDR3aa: CASSLLGTTGELFF

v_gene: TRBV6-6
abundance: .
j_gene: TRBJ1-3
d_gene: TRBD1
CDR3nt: TGTGCCAGCAGCTACACAGGGGGGAACACCATATATTTT
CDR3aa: CASSYTGGNTIYF

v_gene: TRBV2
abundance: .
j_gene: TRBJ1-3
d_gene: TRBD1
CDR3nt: TGTGCCAGTAGACAGGGGGCTGGAAACACCATATATTTT
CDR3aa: CASRQGAGNTIYF

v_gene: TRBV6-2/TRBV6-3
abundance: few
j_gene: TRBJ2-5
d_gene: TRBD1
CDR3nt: TGTGCCAGCAGTTACAGGGACAGGGGATTGGAGACCCAGTACTTC
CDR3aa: CASSYRDRGLETQYF

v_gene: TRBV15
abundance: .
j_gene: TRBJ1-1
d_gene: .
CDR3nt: TGTGCCACCAGCAGGCAGGGCTCGGCAGGTCCTGAAGCTTTCTTT
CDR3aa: CATSRQGSAGPEAFF

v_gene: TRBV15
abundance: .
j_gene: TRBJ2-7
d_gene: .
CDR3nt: TGTGCCACCAGCAGAGATCCAGGGAGGAACGAGCAGTACTTC
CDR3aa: CATSRDPGRNEQYF

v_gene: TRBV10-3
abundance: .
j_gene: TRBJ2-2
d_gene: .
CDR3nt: TGTGCCATCAGTGAGTCCGTAGGGACGTCTGGCACCGGGGAGCTGTTTTTT
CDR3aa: CAISESVGTSGTGELFF

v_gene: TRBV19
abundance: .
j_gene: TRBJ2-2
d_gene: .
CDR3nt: TGTGCCAGTCCCGATTCTGACACCGGGGAGCTGTTTTTT
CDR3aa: CASPDSDTGELFF

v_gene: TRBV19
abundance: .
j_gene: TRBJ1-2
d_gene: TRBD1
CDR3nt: TGTGCCAGCCACCCGGACAGGGCGGAAAACTATGGCTACACCTTC
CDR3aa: CASHPDRAENYGYTF

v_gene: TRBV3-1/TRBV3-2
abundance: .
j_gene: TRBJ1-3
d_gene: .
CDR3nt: TGTGCCAGCACCCAAAATTCAGGTACTGGAAACACCATATATTTT
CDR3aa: CASTQNSGTGNTIYF

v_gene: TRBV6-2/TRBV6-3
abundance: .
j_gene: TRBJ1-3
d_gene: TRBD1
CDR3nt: TGTGCCAGCAGTTACTTCCGACAGGGGACTGGAAACACCATATATTTT
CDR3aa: CASSYFRQGTGNTIYF

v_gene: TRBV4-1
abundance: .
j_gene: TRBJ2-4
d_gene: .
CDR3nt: TGCGCCAGCAGCCAAGCGGGAACAAACATTCAGTACTTC
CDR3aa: CASSQAGTNIQYF

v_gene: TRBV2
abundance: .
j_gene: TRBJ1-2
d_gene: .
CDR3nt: TGTGCCAGCAGTCCACAGGGATTTGGCTACACCTTC
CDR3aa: CASSPQGFGYTF

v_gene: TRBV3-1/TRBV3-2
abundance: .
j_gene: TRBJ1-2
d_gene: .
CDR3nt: TGTGCCAGCAGCCAAGGAATAAGGTCTGGAGGCTACACCTTC
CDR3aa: CASSQGIRSGGYTF

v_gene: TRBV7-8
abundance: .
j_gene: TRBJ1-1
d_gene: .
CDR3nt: TGTGCCAGCAGCTCGCCTCCCAACACTGAAGCTTTCTTT
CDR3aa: CASSSPPNTEAFF

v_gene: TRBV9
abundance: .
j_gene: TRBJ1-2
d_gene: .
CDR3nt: TGTGCCAGCAGCCCTGGAGGTGCCGGCTACACCTTC
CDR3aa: CASSPGGAGYTF

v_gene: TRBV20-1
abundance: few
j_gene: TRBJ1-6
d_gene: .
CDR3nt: TGCAGTGCTAGTAGGGAGGGAACGGGATATAATTCACCCCTCCACTTT
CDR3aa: CSASREGTGYNSPLHF

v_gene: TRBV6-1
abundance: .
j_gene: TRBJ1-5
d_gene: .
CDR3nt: TGTGCCAGCAGTGAAGGGGGGAGCAATCAGCCCCAGCATTTT
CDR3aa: CASSEGGSNQPQHF

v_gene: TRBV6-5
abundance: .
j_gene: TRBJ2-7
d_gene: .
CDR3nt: TGTGCCAGCAGGCCCACGGGGCTATCTACCTACGAGCAGTACTTC
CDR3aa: CASRPTGLSTYEQYF

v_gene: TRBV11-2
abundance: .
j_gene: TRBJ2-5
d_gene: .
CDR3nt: TGTGCCAGCAGCTCATCCTCCACACAGAAAGAGACCCAGTACTTC
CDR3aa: CASSSSSTQKETQYF

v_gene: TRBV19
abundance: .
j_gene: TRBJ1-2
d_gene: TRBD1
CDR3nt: TGTGCCAGTAGTAGGGACAGCCTTGGCTACACCTTC
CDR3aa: CASSRDSLGYTF

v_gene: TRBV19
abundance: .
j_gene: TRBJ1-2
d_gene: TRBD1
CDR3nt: TGTGCCAGTAGCCAAGAGGACAGGGGTAACTATGGCTACACCTTC
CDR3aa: CASSQEDRGNYGYTF

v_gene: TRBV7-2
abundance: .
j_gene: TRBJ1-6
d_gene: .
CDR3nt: TGTGCCAGCAGCTTAGAGGGTGTACTTAATTCACCCCTCCACTTT
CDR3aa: CASSLEGVLNSPLHF

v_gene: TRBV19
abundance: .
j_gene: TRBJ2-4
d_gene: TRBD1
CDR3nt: TGTGCCAGTAGTAGAGACAGGGCTGACATTCAGTACTTC
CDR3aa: CASSRDRADIQYF

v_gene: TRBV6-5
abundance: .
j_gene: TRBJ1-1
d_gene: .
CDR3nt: TGTGCCAGCTATGGAGCAAGGATGAACACTGAAGCTTTCTTT
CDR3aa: CASYGARMNTEAFF

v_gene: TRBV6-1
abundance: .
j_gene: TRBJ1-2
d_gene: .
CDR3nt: TGTGCCAGCAGTGAGAACCGGGACACTTTTTACACCTTC
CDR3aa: CASSENRDTFYTF

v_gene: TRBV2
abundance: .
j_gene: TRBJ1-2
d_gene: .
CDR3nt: TGTGCCAGCAGCGCAGAAAATGCTAACTATGGCTACACCTTC
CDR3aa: CASSAENANYGYTF

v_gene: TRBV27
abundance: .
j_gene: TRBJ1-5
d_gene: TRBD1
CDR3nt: TGTGCCAGAACAGGGGGAAATCAGCCCCAGCATTTT
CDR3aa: CARTGGNQPQHF

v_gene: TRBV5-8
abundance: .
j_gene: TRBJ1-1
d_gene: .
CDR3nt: TGTGCCAGCAGTTTGAGGTCCAGGGTTCTTTTCACTGAAGCTTTCTTT
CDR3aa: CASSLRSRVLFTEAFF

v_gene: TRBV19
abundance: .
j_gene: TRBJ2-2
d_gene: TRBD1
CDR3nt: TGTGCCAGTAGTACTGGACAGGGCCGAAACACCGGGGAGCTGTTTTTT
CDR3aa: CASSTGQGRNTGELFF

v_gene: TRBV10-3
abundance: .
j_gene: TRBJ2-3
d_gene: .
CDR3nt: TGTGCCATCAGTGGTGAAGGGGTAACAGATACGCAGTATTTT
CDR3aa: CAISGEGVTDTQYF

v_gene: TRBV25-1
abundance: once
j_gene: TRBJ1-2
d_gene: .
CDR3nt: TGTGCCAGCAGGGCCGGGACACAAGACAACTATGGCTACACCTTC
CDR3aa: CASRAGTQDNYGYTF

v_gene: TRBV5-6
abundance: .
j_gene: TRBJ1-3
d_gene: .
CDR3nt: TGTGCCAGCAGCTTGTTAGCCTCTGGAAACACCATATATTTT
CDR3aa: CASSLLASGNTIYF

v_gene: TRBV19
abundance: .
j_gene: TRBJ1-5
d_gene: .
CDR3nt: TGTGCCAGTAGTACGACAGCAGATAGCAATCAGCCCCAGCATTTT
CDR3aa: CASSTTADSNQPQHF

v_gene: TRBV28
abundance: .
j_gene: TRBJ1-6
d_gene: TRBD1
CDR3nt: TGTGCCAGCATGCCCGGACAGGGCAATTCACCCCTCCACTTT
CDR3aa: CASMPGQGNSPLHF

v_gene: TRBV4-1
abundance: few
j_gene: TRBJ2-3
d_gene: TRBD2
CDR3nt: TGCGCCAGCAGCCCCCAGGGGACGGGGGGGATCACAGATACGCAGTATTTT
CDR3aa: CASSPQGTGGITDTQYF

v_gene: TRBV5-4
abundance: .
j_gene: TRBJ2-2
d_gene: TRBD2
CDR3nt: TGTGCCAGCAGCTCCTTGGGACTAGAGAGCGGGGAGCTGTTTTTT
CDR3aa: CASSSLGLESGELFF

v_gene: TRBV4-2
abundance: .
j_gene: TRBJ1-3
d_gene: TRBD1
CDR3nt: TGTGCCAGCAGCCTTCGACAGGGATTCTCTGGAAACACCATATATTTT
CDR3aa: CASSLRQGFSGNTIYF

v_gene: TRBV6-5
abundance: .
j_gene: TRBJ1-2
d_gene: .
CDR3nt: TGTGCCAGCCGGGACAACCCGCGACGGGGCTATGGCTACACCTTC
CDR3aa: CASRDNPRRGYGYTF

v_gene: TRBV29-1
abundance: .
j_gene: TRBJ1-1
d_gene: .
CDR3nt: TGCAGCGTTGGCAGGAACACTGAAGCTTTCTTT
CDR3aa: CSVGRNTEAFF

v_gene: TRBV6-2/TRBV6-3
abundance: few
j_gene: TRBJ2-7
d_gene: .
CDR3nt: TGTGCCAGCAGTTCTAGACTAGGGAGCTCCTACGAGCAGTACTTC
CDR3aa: CASSSRLGSSYEQYF

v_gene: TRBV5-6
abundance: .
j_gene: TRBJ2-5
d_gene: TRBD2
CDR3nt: TGTGCCAGCAGCCGACTAGCAAGGGAGACCCAGTACTTC
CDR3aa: CASSRLARETQYF

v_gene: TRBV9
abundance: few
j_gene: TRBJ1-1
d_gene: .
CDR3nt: TGTGCCAGCAGCGTAGATGTACATATCACTGAAGCTTTCTTT
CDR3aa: CASSVDVHITEAFF

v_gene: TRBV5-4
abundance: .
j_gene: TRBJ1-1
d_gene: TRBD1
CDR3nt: TGTGCCAGCAGCTTCCCGGGACAGGGCACTGAAGCTTTCTTT
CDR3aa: CASSFPGQGTEAFF

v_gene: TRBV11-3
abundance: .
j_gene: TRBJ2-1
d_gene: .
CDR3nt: TGTGCCAGCAGCTTAGATCCTGCCGGCGCCAATGAGCAGTTCTTC
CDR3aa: CASSLDPAGANEQFF

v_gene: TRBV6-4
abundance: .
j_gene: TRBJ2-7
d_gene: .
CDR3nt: TGTGCCAGCAGTGACCTGGACAGCGAGAGTTACGAGCAGTACTTC
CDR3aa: CASSDLDSESYEQYF

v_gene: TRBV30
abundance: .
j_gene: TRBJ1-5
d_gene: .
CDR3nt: TGTGCCTGGAGTGCATGGCGTTCGACAGGCTCCAATCAGCCCCAGCATTTT
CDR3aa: CAWSAWRSTGSNQPQHF

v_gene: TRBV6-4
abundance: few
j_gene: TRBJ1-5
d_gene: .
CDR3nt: TGTGCCAGCAGCCGGGACATGGGACAGCCCCAGCATTTT
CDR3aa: CASSRDMGQPQHF

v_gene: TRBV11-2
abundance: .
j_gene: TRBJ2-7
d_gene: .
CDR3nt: TGTGCCAGCAGCTTAGCCAGTGGAATTGTCGAGCAGTACTTC
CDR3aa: CASSLASGIVEQYF

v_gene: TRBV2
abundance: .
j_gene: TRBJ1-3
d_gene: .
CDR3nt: TGTGCCAGCGCCGGGCGTGGGGGGTCTGGAAACACCATATATTTT
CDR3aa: CASAGRGGSGNTIYF

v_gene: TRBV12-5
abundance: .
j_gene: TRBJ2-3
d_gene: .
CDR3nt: TGTGCTAGTGGTTTGTACTCCGGACTACCTAGTGCGCAGTATTTT
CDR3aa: CASGLYSGLPSAQYF

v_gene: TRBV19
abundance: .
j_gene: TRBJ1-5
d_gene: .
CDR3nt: TGTGCCAGTAGTATCCGGAGTGAGAAGACCCTGTTTCAGCCCCAGCATTTT
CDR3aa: CASSIRSEKTLFQPQHF

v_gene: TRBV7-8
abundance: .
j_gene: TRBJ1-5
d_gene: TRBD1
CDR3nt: TGTGCCAGCAGCTTAAGTGGGACAGGGGGACAGCCCCAGCATTTT
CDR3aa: CASSLSGTGGQPQHF

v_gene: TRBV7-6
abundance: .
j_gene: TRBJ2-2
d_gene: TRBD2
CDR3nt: TGTGCCAGCAGCCTCTTAGCGGGGGCTAACACCGGGGAGCTGTTTTTT
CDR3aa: CASSLLAGANTGELFF

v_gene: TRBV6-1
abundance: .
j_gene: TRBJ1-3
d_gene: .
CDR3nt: TGTGCCAGCAGTGAAGGTAATCCGGGGAACTCTGGAAACACCATATATTTT
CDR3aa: CASSEGNPGNSGNTIYF

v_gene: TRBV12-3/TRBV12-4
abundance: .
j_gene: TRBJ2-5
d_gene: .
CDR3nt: TGTGCCAGCAGGGCCTCCTCGGAGACCCAGTACTTC
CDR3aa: CASRASSETQYF

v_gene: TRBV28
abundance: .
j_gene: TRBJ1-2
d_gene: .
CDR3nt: TGTGCCAGCAGCTCTCCCGCGAGATACTATGGCTACACCTTC
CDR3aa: CASSSPARYYGYTF

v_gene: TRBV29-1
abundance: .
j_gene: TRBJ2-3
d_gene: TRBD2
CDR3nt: TGCAGCGTTGCCGGGACTAGCGAAACAGATACGCAGTATTTT
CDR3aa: CSVAGTSETDTQYF

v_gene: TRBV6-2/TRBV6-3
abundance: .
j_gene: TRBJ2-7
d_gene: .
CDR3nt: TGTGCCAGCAGTCCCCTGTACGAGCAGTACTTC
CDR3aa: CASSPLYEQYF